The 26 T cell receptor beta chains presented below share a single source sample, sequenced in a study of cytomegalovirus exposure and HLA in healthy donors. The primer mix had 60 Vbeta and 13 Jbeta primers. Profiled with immunoSEQ multiplex PCR; TCRdb holds only in-frame clones, not every one. Here the sample spans 85,000 to 90,000 clones, around 76% being singletons. Sequencing was carried out using PBMCs. Receptors originate from a man in his thirties or forties in good health and CMV-seropositive.

The chain has TRBV5-1 and TRBJ2-5; 11 nucleotides agree with TRBD2. Germline-derived CDR1 and CDR2 are SGHRS and YFSETQ. The CDR3 covers 16 residues. After removal of 1 base from V and 2 bases from J, the junction contained 4 bases not matched to a gene. The CDR3 nucleotides are TGCGCCAGCAGCTTGTACGTAGCGGGGGGGCAAGAGACCCAGTACTTC. The encoded protein is CASSLYVAGGQETQYF.

The CDR3 coding sequence is TGTGCCAGCAGTTTTTCGGCAGGGTACGGCTACACCTTC. Amino acids: CASSFSAGYGYTF. This chain joins TRBV28 and TRBJ1-2, with a possible D match to TRBD1 (5 bases). Between the trimmed V and J ends, which lost 3 bases and 8 bases, there was a span of 13 bases. Germline V gene data show CDR1 as MDHEN and CDR2 as SYDVKM. The CDR3 contains 13 residues.

The chain employs TRBV7-9 and TRBJ2-7; perhaps TRBD2 as D (5 bases). The germline V and J ends were trimmed by 5 bases and 3 bases, with 14 bases remaining between them. This CDR3 is 14 amino acids long. In germline, CDR1 is SEHNR, CDR2 FQNEAQ (reference sequence). The CDR3 here is CASSAHTGDYEQYF. The CDR3 DNA reads as TGTGCCAGCAGCGCACACACCGGGGACTACGAGCAGTACTTC.

This chain uses TRBV7-8 with TRBJ2-1; 12 bases align to TRBD2. J gave up 12 bases and V 0 bases, and 9 bases lay outside the gene matches. The germline CDR1 and CDR2 sequences are SGHVS and FQNEAQ. This CDR3 is built from 16 residues. The CDR3 region is CASSLARRTSGVGQFF. The CDR3, as DNA: TGTGCCAGCAGCTTAGCGCGTAGGACTAGCGGGGTGGGGCAGTTCTTC.

A few counts support this clone. The chain couples TRBV6-5 to TRBJ2-2; D possibly corresponds to TRBD1 (6 bases). There are 13 residues in the CDR3. V was cut by 10 bases and J by 7 bases, with 16 bases left in between. CDR1 is MNHEY and CDR2 is SVGAGI in the germline V gene. This chain's CDR3 is CATLRGINGELFF. The CDR3 DNA follows: TGTGCCACCCTCAGGGGTATTAACGGGGAGCTGTTTTTT.

This chain connects TRBV30 to TRBJ1-4; no firm D call. From germline, CDR1 is GTSNPN and CDR2 SVGIG (reference sequence). Between the trimmed V and J ends, which lost 0 bases and 8 bases, there was a span of 13 bases. There are 14 residues in the CDR3. CDR3 residues: CAWSVGAAGEKLFF. In DNA form, the CDR3 reads TGTGCCTGGAGTGTGGGCGCGGCGGGGGAAAAACTGTTTTTT. The full variable domain, with the rest looked up from reference TRBV30 and TRBJ1-4, is SQTIHQWPATLVQPVGSPLSLECTVEGTSNPNLYWYRQAAGRGLQLLFYSVGIGQISSEVPQNLSASRPQDRQFILSSKKLLLSDSGFYLCAWSVGAAGEKLFFGSGTQLSVL.

The J gene is TRBJ2-7, the V gene TRBV4-1, with TRBD2 matching over 9 bases. Germline-derived CDR1 and CDR2 are MGHRA and YSYEKL. The J segment lost 0 bases and the V segment lost 3 bases, leaving 3 bases of the junction unmatched. The CDR3 spans 15 residues. The CDR3, as DNA: TGCGCCAGCAGCCAGCGGGGGGGGGACTCCTACGAGCAGTACTTC. Translated, it gives CASSQRGGDSYEQYF.

The V gene is TRBV12-5, the J gene TRBJ2-1; TRBD2 aligns across 9 bases. The CDR3 is 15 residues long. The germline V gene has CDR1 LGHNT and CDR2 FRNRAP. Germline trimming cut 5 bases from V and 0 bases from J; bases unmatched to any gene: 2. CDR3 region: CASGLAGTSYNEQFF. CDR3 in DNA: TGTGCTAGTGGTCTAGCGGGGACCTCCTACAATGAGCAGTTCTTC.

The rearrangement uses TRBV7-6 and TRBJ2-7; TRBD1 might be the D (6 bases). V gave up 3 bases and J gave up 6 bases, with 9 bases separating them. The CDR3 is 12 residues long. Germline V gene sequence: CDR1 SGHVS, CDR2 FNYEAQ. CDR3: CASSFNRAEQYF. The CDR3 nucleotides read TGTGCCAGCAGCTTTAACAGGGCCGAGCAGTACTTC.

The chain combines TRBV4-2 with TRBJ2-1, with 8 bases identical to TRBD1. V lost 6 bases, J lost 8 bases, and 15 bases stayed unmatched. This CDR3 is 16 amino acids long. Germline V gene data show CDR1 as LGHNA and CDR2 as YNFKEQ. CDR3 loop: CASSQQGFQGADEQFF. CDR3 bases: TGTGCCAGCAGTCAGCAGGGGTTTCAGGGGGCCGATGAGCAGTTCTTC.

This clone has only a few counts. The J gene is TRBJ2-5, the V gene TRBV11-2; 11 nucleotides line up with TRBD2. The J call could be wrong; TRBJ2-7 is a better fit for the DNA end. CDR1 and CDR2 from the germline V gene are SGHAT and FQNNGV. The CDR3 sequence is 17 residues long. As DNA, the CDR3 is TGTGCCAGCAGCCGACGACTAGCGGGGATGAGCTCCTACGAGCAGTACTTC. Translation gives CASSRRLAGMSSYEQYF.

The rearrangement uses TRBV4-2 and TRBJ2-7; D may be TRBD2 (5 bases). Per the germline V gene, CDR1 is LGHNA and CDR2 is YNFKEQ. The CDR3 has 16 amino acids. Trimming left V 0 bases short and J 2 bases short, with 14 bases between. In nucleotides, the CDR3 is TGTGCCAGCAGCCAAGACTTGGACTTGGGGACCTACGAGCAGTACTTC. It is translated as CASSQDLDLGTYEQYF.

V is TRBV7-6 and J is TRBJ2-5; D unclear. The germline V gene encodes CDR1 SGHVS and CDR2 FNYEAQ. CDR3 length equals 14 residues. V lost 6 bases and J lost 2, with 13 bases in between. The CDR3: CASSPRLLQETQYF. In DNA form, the CDR3 reads TGTGCCAGCAGTCCTCGACTGTTACAAGAGACCCAGTACTTC.

This clone was recorded only once. The gene calls are TRBV7-6 and TRBJ1-6; D unclear. V lost 1 base and J lost 1, with 5 bases in between. The germline gives CDR1 SGHVS, CDR2 FNYEAQ. The CDR3 totals 15 residues. The CDR3 bases are TGTGCCAGCAGCTTAGGTCAGTCCTATAATTCACCCCTCCACTTT. Its protein is CASSLGQSYNSPLHF.

The rearrangement joins TRBV5-1 to TRBJ1-2; 10 bases are shared with TRBD1. J was trimmed by 4 bases and V by 4 bases; bases with no gene match: 4. The CDR3 totals 14 residues. The germline CDR1 and CDR2 sequences are SGHRS and YFSETQ. The CDR3 loop is CASSPGQGSYGYTF. CDR3 bases: TGCGCCAGCAGCCCGGGACAGGGGAGCTATGGCTACACCTTC.

The table lists this clone with a few counts. The rearrangement links TRBV7-6 to TRBJ2-5; 7 bases are shared with TRBD1. The CDR3 length is 15 residues. J was trimmed by 0 bases and V by 5 bases; bases with no gene match: 6. The V gene's germline CDR1 is SGHVS and CDR2 FNYEAQ. As DNA, the CDR3 is TGTGCCAGCAGCGCCGGACAGGAATACCAAGAGACCCAGTACTTC. As protein: CASSAGQEYQETQYF.

The chain joins TRBV30 to TRBJ2-5; 7 nucleotides match TRBD1. The DNA end is a closer match to TRBJ2-7, so the J assignment may be wrong. The CDR3 is 13 residues long. CDR1 GTSNPN and CDR2 SVGIG come from the germline V gene (reference sequence). The CDR3 loop is CAWSTGQSYEQYF. CDR3 DNA sequence: TGTGCCTGGTCAACGGGACAGTCCTACGAGCAGTACTTC.

Judged by abundance, this clone is medium-sized. The chain couples TRBV4-2 to TRBJ2-1; 8 nucleotides agree with TRBD2. Germline-derived CDR1 and CDR2 are LGHNA and YNFKEQ. Losses at the gene ends were 1 base for V and 8 bases for J; bases not matched to a gene: 10. The CDR3 is 16 residues long. CDR3: CASSQGGTGGPDEQFF. Here the CDR3 DNA reads TGTGCCAGCAGCCAAGGGGGAACGGGGGGGCCCGATGAGCAGTTCTTC.

V usage is TRBV6-6 and J usage is TRBJ1-2; D possibly corresponds to TRBD1 (6 bases). V was trimmed by 5 bases and J by 3 bases, leaving 13 bases between them. This CDR3 region has 14 residues. CDR1 and CDR2 from the germline V gene are MNHNY and SVGAGI (reference sequence). The CDR3 loop reads CASSLQGGDYGYTF. The DNA for the CDR3 is TGTGCCAGCAGTCTACAGGGCGGCGACTATGGCTACACCTTC.

V gene TRBV30 combines with J gene TRBJ1-2, with TRBD1 matching over 8 bases. CDR3 length: 12 amino acids. Trimming at V came to 4 bases and at J to 5 bases, leaving 3 bases not matched to a gene. Germline values: CDR1 GTSNPN, CDR2 SVGIG (reference sequence). The CDR3 loop is CAWTGGWYGYTF. CDR3 DNA: TGTGCCTGGACAGGGGGCTGGTATGGCTACACCTTC.

V and J are TRBV30 and TRBJ1-6; TRBD1 matches 10 bases. V lost 3 bases, J lost 9 bases, and 5 bases stayed unmatched. CDR3 length: 14 residues. CDR1 and CDR2 from the germline V gene are GTSNPN and SVGIG (reference sequence). In DNA, the CDR3 is TGTGCCTGGAGGGGGACAGGGGAAGGTTCACCCCTCCACTTT. This translates into CAWRGTGEGSPLHF.

This rearrangement joins TRBV11-3 to TRBJ1-1, with D unresolved. This CDR3 region has 13 residues. Germline CDR1 reads SGHNT; CDR2 reads YENEEA. The V and J ends lost 5 bases and 3 bases respectively, with 10 bases between them. The CDR3 DNA sequence: TGTGCCAGCAGCGCCCGACACGACACTGAAGCTTTCTTT. It is translated as CASSARHDTEAFF.

The chain couples TRBV13 to TRBJ1-2; 7 nucleotides line up with TRBD1. The CDR3 sequence is 14 residues long. V shed 0 bases and J 4 bases; nucleotides not matched to a gene: 2. Germline V lookup: CDR1 PRHDT, CDR2 FYEKMQ (reference sequence). CDR3 sequence: CASSLGDRLYGYTF. The CDR3 DNA sequence: TGTGCCAGCAGCTTAGGGGACAGGCTCTATGGCTACACCTTC.

The V call is TRBV4-2, the J call TRBJ2-5, with 13 bases that match TRBD2. Per germline, CDR1 LGHNA and CDR2 YNFKEQ. V lost 0 bases, J lost 4 bases, and 8 bases stayed unmatched. This CDR3 has 18 residues. CDR3 loop: CASSQEGTSGARGETQYF. The DNA of the CDR3 is TGTGCCAGCAGCCAAGAGGGGACTAGCGGGGCACGTGGAGAGACCCAGTACTTC.

In DNA form, the CDR3 reads TGTGCCAGCTCACCCCCCCCAGGGGGGATGATCTGGGGGTCTAATGAAAAACTGTTTTTT. Translation gives CASSPPPGGMIWGSNEKLFF. This chain connects TRBV18 to TRBJ1-4; TRBD1 agrees at 7 bases. After removal of 3 bases from V and 3 bases from J, the junction contained 19 bases not matched to a gene. This CDR3 region has 20 residues. Germline loops: CDR1 KGHSH, CDR2 LQKENI.

This clone was seen more than once but under ten times. The chain links TRBV6-1 to TRBJ2-7; 12 bases match TRBD1. This CDR3 comprises 14 residues. Germline trimming cut 3 bases from V and 5 bases from J; bases unmatched to any gene: 2. Germline values: CDR1 MNHNS, CDR2 SASEGT. CDR3 nucleotides: TGTGCCAGCAGTGAGGGGACAGGGGGCCACGAGCAGTACTTC. Its translation: CASSEGTGGHEQYF.